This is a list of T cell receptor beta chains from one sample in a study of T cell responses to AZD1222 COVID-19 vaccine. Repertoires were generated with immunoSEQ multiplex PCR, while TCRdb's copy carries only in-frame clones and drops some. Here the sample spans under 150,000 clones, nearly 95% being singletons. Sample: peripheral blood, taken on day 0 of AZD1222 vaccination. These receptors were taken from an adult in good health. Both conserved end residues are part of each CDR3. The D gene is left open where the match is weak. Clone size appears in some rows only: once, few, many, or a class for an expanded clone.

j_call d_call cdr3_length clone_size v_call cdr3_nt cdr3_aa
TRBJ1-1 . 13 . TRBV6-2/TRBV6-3 TGTGCCAGCAGTTATTCTCGGACCACTGAAGCTTTCTTT CASSYSRTTEAFF
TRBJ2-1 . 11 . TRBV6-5 TGTGCCAGCAAGGTTTACAATGAGCAGTTCTTC CASKVYNEQFF
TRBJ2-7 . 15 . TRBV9 TGTGCCAGCAGCGTTGGGTCGGGTTCTATCTACGAGCAGTACTTC CASSVGSGSIYEQYF
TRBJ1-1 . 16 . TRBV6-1 TGTGCCAGCAGTGTAGGGCCCGGGCGCCGAACAACTGAAGCTTTCTTT CASSVGPGRRTTEAFF
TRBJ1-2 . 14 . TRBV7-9 TGTGCCAGCAGCTTAGCTGGGGGAGGGAACGGCTACACCTTC CASSLAGGGNGYTF
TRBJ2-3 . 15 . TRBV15 TGTGCCACCAGCTCCGGGACATATGACACAGATACGCAGTATTTT CATSSGTYDTDTQYF
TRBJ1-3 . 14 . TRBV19 TGTGCCAGTACGAGAGGAGGCTCTGGAAACACCATATATTTT CASTRGGSGNTIYF
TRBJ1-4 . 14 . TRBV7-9 TGTGCCAGCAGCAGAGGGACATCCCTTGAAAAACTGTTTTTT CASSRGTSLEKLFF
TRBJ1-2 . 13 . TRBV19 TGTGCCAGTAGTATTCAGGAACTCTATGGCTACACCTTC CASSIQELYGYTF
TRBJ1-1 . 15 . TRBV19 TGTGCCAGTAGTATGCAAGGGACACACCGCACTGAAGCTTTCTTT CASSMQGTHRTEAFF
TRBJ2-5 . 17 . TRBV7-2 TGTGCCAGCAAATCTGGCAGGGGGGTACGACCCTCGGAGACCCAGTACTTC CASKSGRGVRPSETQYF
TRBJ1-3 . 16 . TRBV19 TGTGCCAGTAGTATTGGCCGGGGGGCCTCTGGAAACACCATATATTTT CASSIGRGASGNTIYF
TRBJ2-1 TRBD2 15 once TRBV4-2 TGTGCCAGCAGCCAAGGACTAGCGGGAGTAAGTGAGCAGTTCTTC CASSQGLAGVSEQFF
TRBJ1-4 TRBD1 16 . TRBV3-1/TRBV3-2 TGTGCCAGCAGCCCCCTTCACAGGGGGCGTCGGGAAAAACTGTTTTTT CASSPLHRGRREKLFF
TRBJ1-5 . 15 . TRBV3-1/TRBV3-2 TGTGCCAGCAGCCAAGGTGGGTATAGCAATCAGCCCCAGCATTTT CASSQGGYSNQPQHF
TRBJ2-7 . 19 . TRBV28 TGTGCCAGCATCTTAAGGAGGGGCTCCGGGGAGGGGGGATACTACGAGCAGTACTTC CASILRRGSGEGGYYEQYF
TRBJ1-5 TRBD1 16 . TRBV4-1 TGCGCCAGCAGCCAAACCGGGACAGGACTTTTTGAGCCCCAGCATTTT CASSQTGTGLFEPQHF
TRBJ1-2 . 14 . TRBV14 TGTGCCAGCAGCCAACTCGGGACGAACAATGGCTACACCTTC CASSQLGTNNGYTF
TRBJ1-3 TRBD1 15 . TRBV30 TGTGCCTGGAGTCTGGACAGGGGGCCTGGAAACACCATATATTTT CAWSLDRGPGNTIYF
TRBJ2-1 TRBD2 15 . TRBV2 TGTGCCAGCAGCCGGGGACTAGCGGGACCCCAGGAGCAGTTCTTC CASSRGLAGPQEQFF
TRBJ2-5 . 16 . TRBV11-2 TGTGCCAGCAGCTTAGTTATGAGCCTAGGCCAAGAGACCCAGTACTTC CASSLVMSLGQETQYF
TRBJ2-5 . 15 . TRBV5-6 TGTGCCAGCAGCCTTGGGTTAACAGTTTTAGAGACCCAGTACTTC CASSLGLTVLETQYF
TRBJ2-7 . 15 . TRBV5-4 TGTGCCAGCACCCGTGGGGGGACGGGCAATTACGAGCAGTACTTC CASTRGGTGNYEQYF
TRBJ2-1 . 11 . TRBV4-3 TGCGCCAGCAGGGGGTCAGATGAGCAGTTCTTC CASRGSDEQFF
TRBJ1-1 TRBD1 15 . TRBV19 TGTGCCAGTAGTCGGGGACAGGGGATGAACACTGAAGCTTTCTTT CASSRGQGMNTEAFF
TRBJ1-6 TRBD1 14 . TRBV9 TGTGCCAGCAGCGTGACAGGGGGAGGTTCACCCCTCCACTTT CASSVTGGGSPLHF
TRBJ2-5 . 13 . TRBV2 TGTGCCAGCAGTGAGAGGTCGCAAGAGACCCAGTACTTC CASSERSQETQYF
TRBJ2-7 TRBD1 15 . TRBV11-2 TGTGCCAGCAGCTCCGGGACAGAGATCTCCTACGAGCAGTACTTC CASSSGTEISYEQYF
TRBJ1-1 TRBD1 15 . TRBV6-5 TGTGCCAGCAGTTACGGGAGGACAGGGCTCACTGAAGCTTTCTTT CASSYGRTGLTEAFF
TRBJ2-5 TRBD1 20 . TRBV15 TGTGCCACCAGCACGCATCGAGGACAGGGTGGGATTCGGGGCTTGACGGGGCAGTACTTC CATSTHRGQGGIRGLTGQYF
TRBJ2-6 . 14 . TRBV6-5 TGTGCCAGCAAAGATGTTTCTGGGGCCAACGTCCTGACTTTC CASKDVSGANVLTF
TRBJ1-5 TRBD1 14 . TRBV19 TGTGCCAGTAAGGGGGACAGCCACAATCAGCCCCAGCATTTT CASKGDSHNQPQHF
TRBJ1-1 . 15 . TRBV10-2 TGCGCCAGCAGTGAGTCCGGGACATCACGCACTGAAGCTTTCTTT CASSESGTSRTEAFF
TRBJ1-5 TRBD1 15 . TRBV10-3 TGTGCCATCAGCAGGACAGGGGATGCCAATCAGCCCCAGCATTTT CAISRTGDANQPQHF
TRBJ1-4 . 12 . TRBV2 TGTGCCAGCGCCCGGACAGTGGAAAAACTGTTTTTT CASARTVEKLFF
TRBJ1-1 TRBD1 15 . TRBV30 TGTGCCTGGTCCCCGTGGGGGACAGGGAACACTGAAGCTTTCTTT CAWSPWGTGNTEAFF
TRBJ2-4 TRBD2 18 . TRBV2 TGTGCCAGCAGGATCCAGCGGGAGGCCCCCTGGGGCAAAAACATTCAGTACTTC CASRIQREAPWGKNIQYF
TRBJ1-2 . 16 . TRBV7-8 TGTGCCAGCAGCTTAGAAGGCGGACATTCAGCTAATGGCTACACCTTC CASSLEGGHSANGYTF
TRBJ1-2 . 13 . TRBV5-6 TGTGCCAGCAGCTTGCCAGGGCTCTATGGCTACACCTTC CASSLPGLYGYTF
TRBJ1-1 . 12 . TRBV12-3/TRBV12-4 TGTGCCAGCAGTTTTGGGGTCCCTGAAGCTTTCTTT CASSFGVPEAFF
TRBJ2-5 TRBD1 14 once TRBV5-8 TGTGCCAGCAGCTTCAAGGGACAGCAAGAGACCCAGTACTTC CASSFKGQQETQYF
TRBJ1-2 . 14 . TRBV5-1 TGCGCCAGCAGCTTCGTAGGGGACCATTATGGCTACACCTTC CASSFVGDHYGYTF
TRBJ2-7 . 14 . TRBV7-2 TGTGCCAGCAGCTTACGTGGCTTACCCTACGAGCAGTACTTC CASSLRGLPYEQYF
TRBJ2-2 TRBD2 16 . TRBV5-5 TGTGCCAGCAGCGCGGGACTAGCGGGCTTCACCGGGGAGCTGTTTTTT CASSAGLAGFTGELFF
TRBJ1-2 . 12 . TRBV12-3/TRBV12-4 TGTGCCAGCAAAGACCGTAACTATGGCTACACCTTC CASKDRNYGYTF
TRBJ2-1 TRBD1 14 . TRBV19 TGTGCCAGTAGTGGGGACAGGGCAAAAGATGAGCAGTTCTTC CASSGDRAKDEQFF
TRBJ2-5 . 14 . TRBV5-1 TGCGCCAGCAGCTTGGGCGGTGACCAAGAGACCCAGTACTTC CASSLGGDQETQYF
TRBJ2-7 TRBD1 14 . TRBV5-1 TGCGCCAGCAGTCCTGGACAGGGAAGCTACGAGCAGTACTTC CASSPGQGSYEQYF
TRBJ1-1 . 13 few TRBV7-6 TGTGCCAGCAGCTTTGGGTGGAACACTGAAGCTTTCTTT CASSFGWNTEAFF
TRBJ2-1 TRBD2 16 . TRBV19 TGTGCCAGTAGTATCCTTAGCGGGAGTTTCAACAATGAGCAGTTCTTC CASSILSGSFNNEQFF
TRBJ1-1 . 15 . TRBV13 TGTGCCAGCAGCTTAATTCGGGGAGATTGGACTGAAGCTTTCTTT CASSLIRGDWTEAFF
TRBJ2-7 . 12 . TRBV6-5 TGTGCCAGCAATGGGGGCCTCTACGAGCAGTACTTC CASNGGLYEQYF
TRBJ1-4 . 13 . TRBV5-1 TGCGCCAGCAGCTTGGGAGTTAATGAAAAACTGTTTTTT CASSLGVNEKLFF
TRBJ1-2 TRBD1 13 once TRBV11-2 TGTGCCAGCAGGGGACAGGGGGAGGATGGCTACACCTTC CASRGQGEDGYTF
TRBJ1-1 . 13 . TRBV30 TGTGCCTGGAGCACTACAGGGAGTGGAGAAGCTTTCTTT CAWSTTGSGEAFF
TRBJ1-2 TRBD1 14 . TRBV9 TGTGCCAGCAGCGTCCATGGGACAGACTATGGCTACACCTTC CASSVHGTDYGYTF
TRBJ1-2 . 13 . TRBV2 TGTGCCAGCTCGGGAGGAGCTAACTATGGCTACACCTTC CASSGGANYGYTF
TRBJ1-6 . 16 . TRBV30 TGTGCCTGGAGTTCTAGTTGGGTAGGGGAAGGATCACCCCTCCACTTT CAWSSSWVGEGSPLHF
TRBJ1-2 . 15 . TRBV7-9 TGTGCCAGCAGCTTCAATGATCGGCAGGGCTATGGCTACACCTTC CASSFNDRQGYGYTF